Described below is a single TCR beta chain sequence and its context. This entry comes from a study of blood T cell repertoires in COVID-19. Study-wide background: There were acute and convalescent COVID-19 samples, and they came from the United States, Italy and Spain. PBMCs, B-cell-depleted T cells, or T cells were the source of the cDNA or gDNA that made up the material.

Per the study methods: Reference gene primer amplification yielded estimated nucleated cell counts. Profiled with immunoSEQ multiplex PCR; TCRdb holds only in-frame clones, not every one. The D gene and trimming were derived from the DNA, and the V and J assignments and clone size from that table. The profile shows 290,000 or so clones, 75% to 90% of them singletons. Germline V gene data show CDR1 as ENHRY and CDR2 as SYGVKD. CDR3 length: 13 residues. The V gene lost 8 bases and the J gene lost 1 base, with 11 bases spanning the gap. The clonotype was recovered from a young man with active or convalescent COVID-19. The chain is built from TRBV10-3 and TRBJ2-5; D gene uncertain. What was sequenced was peripheral blood. The DNA of the CDR3 is TGTGCCATCTCAATGAACAGCCAAGAGACCCAGTACTTC. Residues: CAISMNSQETQYF.